This entry concerns a single TCR beta chain. This sample was included in a study of cytomegalovirus exposure and HLA in healthy donors. The germline V and J ends were trimmed by 1 base and 5 bases, with 12 bases remaining between them. Germline CDR1 is SGHVS and CDR2 is FNYEAQ. The CDR3 contains 14 residues. Donors counted as nominally healthy when sampled, yet unrecorded immune exposures were likely. Use of 60 Vbeta and 13 Jbeta primers characterized the PCR. TCRdb's table, derived via immunoSEQ multiplex PCR, lists solely in-frame clones and lacks some. Of more than 45,000 clones listed, around 70% are singletons.

The genes are TRBV7-6 and TRBJ2-7, with D possibly TRBD2 on 6 matching bases. This TCR came from an older woman in good health and CMV-seropositive. Sample: PBMCs. The CDR3 bases are TGTGCCAGCAGCTTAGTGGGAGGAGTTGACGAGCAGTACTTC. Translating it yields CASSLVGGVDEQYF.